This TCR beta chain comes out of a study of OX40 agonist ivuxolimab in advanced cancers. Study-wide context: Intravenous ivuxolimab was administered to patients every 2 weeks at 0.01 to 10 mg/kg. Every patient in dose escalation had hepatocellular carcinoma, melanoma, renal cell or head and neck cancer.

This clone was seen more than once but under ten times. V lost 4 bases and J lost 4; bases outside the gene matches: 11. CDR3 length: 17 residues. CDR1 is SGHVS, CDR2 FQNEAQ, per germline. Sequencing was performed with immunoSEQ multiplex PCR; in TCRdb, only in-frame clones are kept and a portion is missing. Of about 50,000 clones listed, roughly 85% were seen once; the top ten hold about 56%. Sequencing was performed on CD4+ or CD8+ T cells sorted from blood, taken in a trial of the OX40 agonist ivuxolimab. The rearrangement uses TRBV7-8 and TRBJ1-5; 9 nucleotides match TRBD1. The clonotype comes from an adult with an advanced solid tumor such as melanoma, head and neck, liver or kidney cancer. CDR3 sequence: CASSSGVRGTGNQPQHF. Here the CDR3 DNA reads TGTGCCAGCAGCTCGGGGGTCAGAGGGACAGGGAATCAGCCCCAGCATTTT.